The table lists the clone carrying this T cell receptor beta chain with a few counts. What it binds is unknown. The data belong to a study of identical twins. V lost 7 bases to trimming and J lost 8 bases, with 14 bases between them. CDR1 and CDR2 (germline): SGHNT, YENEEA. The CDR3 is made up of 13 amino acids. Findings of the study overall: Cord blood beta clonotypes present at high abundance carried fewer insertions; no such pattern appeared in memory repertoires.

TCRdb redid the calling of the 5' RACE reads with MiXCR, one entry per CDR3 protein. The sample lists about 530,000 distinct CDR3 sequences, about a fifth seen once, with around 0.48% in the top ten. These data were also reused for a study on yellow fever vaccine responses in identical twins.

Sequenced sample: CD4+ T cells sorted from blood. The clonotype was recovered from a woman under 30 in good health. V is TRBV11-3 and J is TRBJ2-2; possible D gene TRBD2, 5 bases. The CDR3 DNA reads TGTGCCAGCACCACCTCACCGGGGGGGGAGCTGTTTTTT. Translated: CASTTSPGGELFF.